Below, 26 T cell receptor beta chains from the same sample are listed, as sequenced in a study of T cell responses to AZD1222 COVID-19 vaccine. The repertoire was sequenced with immunoSEQ multiplex PCR; TCRdb's copy has only in-frame clones and lacks some. The table lists about 97,000 clones, about 88% of them singletons. The input for sequencing was peripheral blood, taken on day 0 of AZD1222 vaccination. The receptors originated from an adult in good health.

V usage is TRBV5-1 and J usage is TRBJ1-2, with D tentatively TRBD1 (5 bases). CDR3 length equals 13 residues. The ends were cut back, 1 base at V and 6 bases at J, with 10 bases in the middle. The germline CDR1 and CDR2 sequences are SGHRS and YFSETQ. This CDR3 reads CASSLTRGHGYTF. In DNA, the CDR3 is TGCGCCAGCAGCTTGACAAGGGGTCATGGCTACACCTTC. The whole variable domain, remainder taken from reference TRBV5-1 and TRBJ1-2, is KAGVTQTPRYLIKTRGQQVTLSCSPISGHRSVSWYQQTPGQGLQFLFEYFSETQRNKGNFPGRFSGRQFSNSRSEMNVSTLELGDSALYLCASSLTRGHGYTFGSGTRLTVV.

The chain is built from TRBV5-6 and TRBJ1-5; no clear D gene. The CDR3 is 13 amino acids. With 3 bases removed from V and 4 bases from J, the gap between germline ends came to 8 bases. Germline V lookup: CDR1 SGHDT, CDR2 YYEEEE. CDR3 DNA: TGTGCCAGCAGCTACAGTCGAAATCAGCCCCAGCATTTT. Translation: CASSYSRNQPQHF.

The V call is TRBV10-3, the J call TRBJ1-3; D gene ambiguous. From germline, CDR1 is ENHRY and CDR2 SYGVKD. V lost 7 bases, J lost 3 bases, and 13 bases lay in between. The CDR3 length is 14 residues. For the CDR3, the DNA is TGTGCCATCACCCACTCACACGGTGGAAACACCATATATTTT. Its translation is CAITHSHGGNTIYF.

The V and J genes are TRBV6-1 and TRBJ2-5, with no clear D. The CDR3 length is 16 residues. V lost 0 bases and J 5 bases, leaving 16 bases between the germline ends. In germline, CDR1 is MNHNS, CDR2 SASEGT. In nucleotides, the CDR3 is TGTGCCAGCAGTGAAGCGGCAGGTTCTAGTTCGGAGACCCAGTACTTC. This gives the protein CASSEAAGSSSETQYF.

This clone showed up just once. V usage is TRBV6-5 and J usage is TRBJ1-5, with 7 bases lining up with TRBD1. This CDR3 has 15 residues. Germline assignment: CDR1 MNHEY and CDR2 SVGAGI. J was trimmed by 7 bases and V by 7 bases; bases with no gene match: 13. The chain's CDR3 is CASNLRTGERQPQHF. CDR3 sequence (DNA): TGTGCCAGCAATTTAAGGACAGGTGAAAGGCAGCCCCAGCATTTT.

V usage is TRBV6-5 and J usage is TRBJ1-6, with a weak D call TRBD1 (5 bases). The CDR3 is 13 residues long. Germline lookup yields CDR1 MNHEY and CDR2 SVGAGI. The ends were cut back, 6 bases at V and 7 bases at J, with 10 bases in the middle. CDR3 sequence reads: CASRRGSNSPLHF. The DNA for the CDR3 is TGTGCCAGCAGACGGGGGTCAAATTCACCCCTCCACTTT.

CDR3 DNA: TGTGCCAGCAGCCCGGACGGACGGGAGACCCAGACCCAGTACTTC. The encoded protein is CASSPDGRETQTQYF. The chain carries TRBV6-2 or TRBV6-3 and TRBJ2-5; weak D call: TRBD2 (6 bases). This CDR3 region has 15 residues. With 6 bases removed from V and 6 bases from J, the gap between germline ends came to 20 bases. CDR1 is MNHEY, CDR2 SVGEGT, per germline.

In DNA form, the CDR3 reads TGTGCCACCAGCAGAAATCCTCAAGAGACCCAGTACTTC. As protein: CATSRNPQETQYF. The rearrangement uses TRBV15 and TRBJ2-5, with D uncertain. This CDR3 comprises 13 residues. Germline CDR1 LNHNV, CDR2 YYDKDF (reference sequence). Deletions cut 2 bases from V and 2 bases from J, with 6 bases between.

This clone has only one observation. V is TRBV11-2 and J is TRBJ1-1; D remains ambiguous. This CDR3 region has 13 residues. Trimming took 0 bases from V and 7 from J, leaving 9 bases between them. Germline V lookup: CDR1 SGHAT, CDR2 FQNNGV. This CDR3 is CASSLDPAREAFF. The DNA for the CDR3 is TGTGCCAGCAGCTTAGATCCGGCCCGTGAAGCTTTCTTT. Based on the CDR3 plus reference TRBV11-2 and TRBJ1-1, the full variable domain is EAGVAQSPRYKIIEKRQSVAFWCNPISGHATLYWYQQILGQGPKLLIQFQNNGVVDDSQLPKDRFSAERLKGVDSTLKIQPAKLEDSAVYLCASSLDPAREAFFGQGTRLTVV.

The chain links TRBV3-1 (or the pseudogene TRBV3-2) to TRBJ2-7; TRBD1 might be the D (6 bases). Trimming shortened V by 6 bases and J by 2 bases, and 11 bases separated the two germline ends. The CDR3 extends over 13 amino acids. The germline gives CDR1 LGHDT, CDR2 YNNKEL (reference sequence). In nucleotides, the CDR3 is TGTGCCAGCAGTCTCCGGGACACCTACGAGCAGTACTTC. The encoded protein is CASSLRDTYEQYF.

This clone was recorded once. V usage is TRBV6-5 and J usage is TRBJ1-1, with 10 bases lining up with TRBD1. Germline V gene data show CDR1 as MNHEY and CDR2 as SVGAGI. With 6 bases clipped from V and 0 bases from J, the junction kept 4 bases outside the gene matches. CDR3 size: 15 residues. The CDR3, as DNA: TGTGCCAGCAGGAGACAGGGGGCGATGAACACTGAAGCTTTCTTT. Translated: CASRRQGAMNTEAFF.

The rearrangement joins TRBV3-1 (or the pseudogene TRBV3-2) to TRBJ1-6, with a weak D call TRBD1 (5 bases). V shed 4 bases and J shed 7 bases, with 8 bases lying between them. The CDR3 has 13 residues. Looked up from germline, CDR1 is LGHDT and CDR2 is YNNKEL (reference sequence). The chain's CDR3 is CASSPTENSPLHF. As DNA, the CDR3 is TGTGCCAGCAGCCCGACAGAGAATTCACCCCTCCACTTT.

This sequence joins TRBV28 and TRBJ2-7, with D possibly matching TRBD2 (6 bases). Germline CDR1 MDHEN, CDR2 SYDVKM. The germline V and J ends were trimmed by 5 bases and 7 bases, with 15 bases remaining between them. The CDR3 contains 13 residues. The CDR3 nucleotides read TGTGCCAGCAGTACCGGCGGGGTGAGGGAGCAGTACTTC. Amino acids: CASSTGGVREQYF.

The CDR3 loop reads CASSRTGGATEAFF. The CDR3 bases are TGCGCCAGCAGCCGGACAGGGGGCGCCACTGAAGCTTTCTTT. J is TRBJ1-1 and V is TRBV4-1; 11 nucleotides align to TRBD1. The CDR3 sequence is 14 residues long. V was pared by 4 bases and J by 4 bases, with 2 bases of the junction left unmatched. In germline, CDR1 is MGHRA, CDR2 YSYEKL.

The gene calls are TRBV5-4 and TRBJ1-4; no firm D call. The germline V gene has CDR1 SGHNT and CDR2 YYREEE (reference sequence). V lost 3 bases and J 5 bases, leaving 8 bases between the germline ends. The CDR3 consists of 13 residues. The CDR3 reads CASSSGPNEKLFF. The CDR3 DNA reads as TGTGCCAGCAGCTCGGGTCCAAATGAAAAACTGTTTTTT.

V usage is TRBV4-1 and J usage is TRBJ1-3; unclear D gene. CDR1 MGHRA and CDR2 YSYEKL come from the germline V gene. V lost 0 bases, J lost 1 base, and 10 bases lay in between. This CDR3 contains 16 residues. The CDR3 coding sequence is TGCGCCAGCAGCCAAGATTATTGGGATTCTGGAAACACCATATATTTT. It specifies CASSQDYWDSGNTIYF.

This chain uses TRBV7-9 with TRBJ1-6, with 7 nucleotides matching TRBD1. Germline assignment: CDR1 SEHNR and CDR2 FQNEAQ (reference sequence). This CDR3 spans 15 amino acids. V lost 4 bases to trimming and J lost 5 bases; unmatched junction nucleotides: 5. CDR3 loop: CASSSDRVDNSPLHF. As DNA, the CDR3 is TGTGCCAGCAGCTCCGACAGGGTCGATAATTCACCCCTCCACTTT.

V gene TRBV7-3 combines with J gene TRBJ2-1; the match to TRBD2 covers 12 bases. This CDR3 is built from 17 residues. CDR1 and CDR2 from the germline V gene are SGHTA and FQGTGA. Trimming cost V 4 bases and J 6 bases; bases outside gene matches: 10. The CDR3 loop reads CASSSNLLAGGPNEQFF. In nucleotides, the CDR3 is TGTGCCAGCAGCTCAAACTTACTAGCGGGGGGCCCCAATGAGCAGTTCTTC. Full variable domain (rest looked up from reference TRBV7-3 and TRBJ2-1): GAGVSQTPSNKVTEKGKYVELRCDPISGHTALYWYRQSLGQGPEFLIYFQGTGAADDSGLPNDRFFAVRPEGSVSTLKIQRTERGDSAVYLCASSSNLLAGGPNEQFFGPGTRLTVL.

J is TRBJ2-1 and V is TRBV7-9; D tentatively fits TRBD1 or TRBD2 (6 bases each). Germline loops: CDR1 SEHNR, CDR2 FQNEAQ (reference sequence). V dropped 7 bases and J dropped 8 bases, with 21 bases sitting between them. The CDR3 runs 15 residues. The CDR3 coding sequence is TGTGCCAGCATCGTCCCCGGGGGCCATGGGTATGAGCAGTTCTTC. It is translated as CASIVPGGHGYEQFF.

This clone was seen more than once but under ten times. The genes are TRBV6-4 and TRBJ2-1, with 9 bases matching TRBD1. The CDR3 consists of 14 residues. V gave up 2 bases and J gave up 8 bases; unmatched junction bases: 4. CDR1 is MRHNA, CDR2 SNTAGT, per germline. The CDR3 loop reads CASSDGTGTDEQFF. For the CDR3, the DNA is TGTGCCAGCAGTGACGGGACAGGGACCGATGAGCAGTTCTTC.

V gene TRBV7-8 combines with J gene TRBJ2-3; TRBD1 matches at 8 bases. The germline V gene encodes CDR1 SGHVS and CDR2 FQNEAQ. With 5 bases clipped from V and 0 bases from J, the junction kept 13 bases outside the gene matches. The CDR3 runs to 18 residues. CDR3 nucleotides: TGTGCCAGCAGCCTAAACCACAGGGGGGCCCTTAGCACAGATACGCAGTATTTT. It yields the protein CASSLNHRGALSTDTQYF.

V gene TRBV6-6 combines with J gene TRBJ2-3; D is ambiguous. From germline, CDR1 is MNHNY and CDR2 SVGAGI (reference sequence). The CDR3 is made up of 12 amino acids. V was shortened by 0 bases and J by 6 bases, with 4 bases between the two germline ends. The CDR3: CASSYSGDTQYF. As DNA, the CDR3 is TGTGCCAGCAGTTACTCCGGGGATACGCAGTATTTT.

The rearrangement uses TRBV2 and TRBJ2-2; D is perhaps TRBD2 (6 bases). The CDR3 has 15 residues. The germline V gene has CDR1 SNHLY and CDR2 FYNNEI. Trimming cost V 7 bases and J 0 bases, with 12 bases left between them. This chain's CDR3 is CASTRVAANTGELFF. As DNA, the CDR3 is TGTGCCAGCACCCGGGTAGCGGCGAACACCGGGGAGCTGTTTTTT. Complete variable domain (other parts from reference TRBV2 and TRBJ2-2): EPEVTQTPSHQVTQMGQEVILRCVPISNHLYFYWYRQILGQKVEFLVSFYNNEISEKSEIFDDQFSVERPDGSNFTLKIRSTKLEDSAMYFCASTRVAANTGELFFGEGSRLTVL.

This rearrangement joins TRBV6-5 to TRBJ2-2; a possible D gene is TRBD2 (6 bases). Germline loops: CDR1 MNHEY, CDR2 SVGAGI. The V end was cut by 8 bases, the J end by 2 bases, with 15 bases between. This CDR3 comprises 15 residues. The CDR3 spells CASALRDSNTGELFF. The DNA for the CDR3 is TGTGCCAGCGCCCTCCGGGACTCTAACACCGGGGAGCTGTTTTTT.

This sequence joins TRBV5-1 and TRBJ2-3; possible D gene TRBD2, 7 bases. Germline lookup yields CDR1 SGHRS and CDR2 YFSETQ. Trimming stripped 7 bases from V and 1 base from J, with 25 bases between. The length of the CDR3 is 18 residues. The CDR3, as DNA: TGCGCCAGCTTAGGGGAGTCGGGGGGCAGATCTGGCACAGATACGCAGTATTTT. Its translation: CASLGESGGRSGTDTQYF.

This clone was seen just once. V usage is TRBV29-1 and J usage is TRBJ2-1, with TRBD2 identical over 11 bases. The length of the CDR3 is 14 residues. Losses at the gene ends were 7 bases for V and 8 bases for J; bases not matched to a gene: 10. The germline gives CDR1 SQVTM, CDR2 ANQGSEA. The CDR3 DNA reads as TGCAGCGCTGACTTAGCGGGGGGGATCCATGAGCAGTTCTTC. It translates to CSADLAGGIHEQFF.